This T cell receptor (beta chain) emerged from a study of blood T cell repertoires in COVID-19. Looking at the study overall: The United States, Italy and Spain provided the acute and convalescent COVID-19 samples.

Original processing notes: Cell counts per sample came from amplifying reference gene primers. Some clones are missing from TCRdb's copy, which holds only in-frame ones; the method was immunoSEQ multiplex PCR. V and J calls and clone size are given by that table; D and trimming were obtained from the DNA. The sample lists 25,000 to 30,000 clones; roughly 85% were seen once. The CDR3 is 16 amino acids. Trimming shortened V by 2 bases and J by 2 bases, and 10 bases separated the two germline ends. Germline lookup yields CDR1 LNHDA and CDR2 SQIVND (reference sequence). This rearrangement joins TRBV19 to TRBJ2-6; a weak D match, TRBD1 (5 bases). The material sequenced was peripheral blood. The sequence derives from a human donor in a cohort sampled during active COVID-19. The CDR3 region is CASSISLGAGANVLTF. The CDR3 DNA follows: TGTGCCAGTAGTATATCTCTAGGGGCTGGGGCCAACGTCCTGACTTTC.